This TCR beta chain emerged from a study of CD4 T cells in relation to SARS-CoV-2 and coronaviruses. Sequenced by immunoSEQ multiplex PCR; TCRdb stores in-frame clones only, minus some. This table holds around 56,000 clones, 75% to 90% found once. The ends were cut back, 4 bases at V and 7 bases at J, with 10 bases in the middle. The length of the CDR3 is 12 residues. CDR1 LGHDT and CDR2 YNNKEL come from the germline V gene (reference sequence). The unexposed donors gave CD4+ T cells in about 2010-2019, prior to COVID-19. This TCR came from a human donor in good health. Input material: memory CD4+ T cells from PBMCs. This sequence joins TRBV3-1 (or the pseudogene TRBV3-2) and TRBJ1-2, with D possibly matching TRBD1 (5 bases). The CDR3 region has the DNA TGTGCCAGCAGCCCCGGGGCGGTTGGCTACACCTTC. This encodes CASSPGAVGYTF.